The sequence of this T cell receptor beta chain was determined in a study of T cell changes during pregnancy in multiple sclerosis. Clones were sequenced by immunoSEQ multiplex PCR, and TCRdb holds only the in-frame ones, with some missing. The sample has some 120,000 clones; approximately 93% are singletons. Germline-derived CDR1 and CDR2 are SGHAT and FQDESV (reference sequence). The junction had 7 bases not matched to a gene; V was cut back by 7 bases and J by 5 bases. This CDR3 spans 14 amino acids. This rearrangement joins TRBV11-1 to TRBJ2-7; 11 bases are a match to TRBD1. This TCR came from a female donor with multiple sclerosis, enrolled in a pregnancy study. The material was peripheral blood, obtained before pregnancy. CDR3 nucleotides: TGTGCCAGCACCTCCGGGACAGGGGGGCACGAGCAGTACTTC. Translated, it gives CASTSGTGGHEQYF.